This TCR beta chain stems from a study of T cell repertoires in cytomegalovirus infection. Study-wide background: The study used recently identified HLA-C-restricted and well-studied HLA-B-restricted CMV epitopes. Carrying CMV and the relevant HLA type showed in public TCR beta signatures.

J gave up 6 bases and V 5 bases, and 5 bases lay outside the gene matches. Germline V gene lookup returns CDR1 MNHEY and CDR2 SVGAGI. The CDR3 totals 14 residues. In regard to this clonotype: What it recognizes is unknown.

Each CDR3 protein is one row after TCRdb ran MiXCR on the reads. Of some 270,000 distinct CDR3 sequences listed, 22% are singletons. The chain is built from TRBV6-5 and TRBJ1-1; 11 bases agree with TRBD1. The specimen comprised cultured PBMCs, sampled from culture after CMV antigen stimulation. The TCR was taken from a human donor in good health (CMV status not recorded). Some clones in this sample may be carry-over from other donors' samples. In DNA form, the CDR3 reads TGTGCCAGCAGTACTCTGGGACAGGGGGCTGAAGCTTTCTTT. Translated, it gives CASSTLGQGAEAFF.